This T cell receptor (beta chain) is drawn from a study of shared clonotypes between healthy human individuals. Assay: immunoSEQ multiplex PCR; the TCRdb copy retains only in-frame clones and omits some. The table includes 2 million to 3 million clones, 93% detected once. The sequence came from a man aged 18 to 30 in good health. Some clones in this sample may be carry-over from other donors' samples. Sequencing input: naive CD4+ T cells from PBMCs. Noted subset: CD45RA+ positively selected.

This CDR3 reads CASSPDSALRETQYF. CDR3 bases: TGTGCCAGCTCACCAGACAGCGCGCTAAGGGAGACCCAGTACTTC. This chain links TRBV18 with TRBJ2-5, with TRBD1 as a possible D gene (5 bases). Trimming cost V 2 bases and J 5 bases, with 15 bases left between them. This CDR3 is 15 amino acids long. Germline CDR1 and CDR2: KGHSH and LQKENI.